The 4 T cell receptor beta chains given below trace back to one sample, sequenced in a study of Tregs in tolerant kidney transplant recipients. Profiling relied on immunoSEQ multiplex PCR, and the TCRdb table lists in-frame clones only, not all of them. Here the sample spans around 30,000 clones, approximately 83% being singletons. These receptors' targets are unknown. Material: Tregs from blood cultured with allogeneic cells. The receptors derive from a human donor in good health.

The rearrangement uses TRBV6-6 and TRBJ1-5; TRBD1 agrees at 8 bases. The CDR3 is 13 amino acids. The germline CDR1 and CDR2 sequences are MNHNY and SVGAGI (reference sequence). The V and J ends lost 6 bases and 4 bases, in that order; junction bases with no gene match: 2. For the CDR3, the DNA is TGTGCCAGCAGAGGGGACAGGAATCAGCCCCAGCATTTT. Translating gives CASRGDRNQPQHF.

This clone was observed a single time. This chain connects TRBV7-3 to TRBJ2-2, with D uncertain. Trimming shortened V by 3 bases and J by 5 bases, and 7 bases separated the two germline ends. From germline, CDR1 is SGHTA and CDR2 FQGTGA. The CDR3 is made up of 13 amino acids. The CDR3 loop reads CASSLTVTGELFF. In nucleotides, the CDR3 is TGTGCCAGCAGCTTGACCGTGACCGGGGAGCTGTTTTTT.

This clone was recorded once. This chain joins TRBV28 and TRBJ2-7, with 8 positions matching TRBD2. This CDR3 spans 14 amino acids. Germline V CDR1 and CDR2: MDHEN, SYDVKM. With 2 bases clipped from V and 6 bases from J, the junction kept 6 bases outside the gene matches. In DNA, the CDR3 is TGTGCCAGCAGTTTAAGCGGGAGAGGGGGCGAGCAGTACTTC. Its translation: CASSLSGRGGEQYF. The complete variable domain, with remaining parts taken from reference TRBV28 and TRBJ2-7, reads DVKVTQSSRYLVKRTGEKVFLECVQDMDHENMFWYRQDPGLGLRLIYFSYDVKMKEKGDIPEGYSVSREKKERFSLILESASTNQTSMYLCASSLSGRGGEQYFGPGTRLTVT.

This sequence joins TRBV18 and TRBJ2-5; D possibly corresponds to TRBD1 (6 bases). Looked up from germline, CDR1 is KGHSH and CDR2 is LQKENI. This CDR3 is 15 amino acids long. The V end was cut by 4 bases, the J end by 2 bases, with 14 bases between. The CDR3 DNA sequence: TGTGCCAGCTCACGCACAGGGACGTTGCAAGAGACCCAGTACTTC. It encodes CASSRTGTLQETQYF.